This T cell receptor (beta chain) was identified in a study of T cells expressing NK-cell markers. Scientists made TCR beta cDNA using 5'RACE template switching with UMIs. TCRdb re-called the 5' RACE reads and catalogs CDR3 proteins one per entry, DNA excluded. The listing contains more than 250,000 distinct CDR3 sequences. Findings of the study overall: The share of CD8+ T cells held by dominant NKG2C+ clonotypes was about 1.0-7.5% in six donors. Leadership of the CD3+CD56-NKG2C+ fraction also belonged to these clonotypes in a handful of donors.

Germline V gene data show CDR1 as DFQATT and CDR2 as SNEGSKA (reference sequence). The CDR3 has 17 amino acids. As regards this clonotype: Its antigen is not known.

This clonotype was obtained from a man aged 18 to 30 in good health. The V gene is TRBV20-1, the J gene TRBJ2-3; the TCRdb call, TRBD2, lacks DNA for checking. Sequencing was done on a sample of blood T cells: a sorted CD56 or NKG2C T cell subset, CD4+ or CD8+ T cells, or bulk PBMC T cells (not recorded which). The CDR3 protein is CSARGVGLRWSTDTQYF.